This TCR beta chain was recovered during a study of OX40 agonist ivuxolimab in advanced cancers. This CDR3 contains 13 residues. Trimming cost V 2 bases and J 6 bases, with 8 bases left between them. Per the germline V gene, CDR1 is MDHEN and CDR2 is SYDVKM. The repertoire was sequenced with immunoSEQ multiplex PCR; TCRdb's copy has only in-frame clones and lacks some. The table lists tens of thousands of clones, 80% to 90% of them singletons. The cohort excluded patients with autoimmune disease history or systemic immunosuppression. This receptor was identified in an adult with an advanced solid tumor such as melanoma, head and neck, liver or kidney cancer. This chain connects TRBV28 to TRBJ1-5; tentatively, D is TRBD1 (5 bases). Material: CD4+ or CD8+ T cells sorted from blood, obtained in a trial of the OX40 agonist ivuxolimab. The CDR3 is CASSLGGVQPQHF. The CDR3 DNA sequence: TGTGCCAGCAGTTTAGGGGGGGTTCAGCCCCAGCATTTT.